Each of the 4 T cell receptor beta chains below was sequenced from the same sample in a study of post-analysis software for immune sequencing data. Study results and caveats: The study found TRBV5-6, TRBV5-1 and TRBV20-1 among 5 or 6 TRBV segments more frequent in patients than controls.

For these receptors, no antigen is known. Presence of unique molecular identifiers characterized the TCR beta cDNA libraries. Each CDR3 protein is one row after TCRdb ran MiXCR on the PCR reads. The table lists about 560,000 distinct CDR3 sequences, about 40% of them singletons, with 1.5% to 2% in the top ten. Specimen: blood. These receptor sequences come from a girl under 18 with multiple sclerosis.

The chain is built from TRBV29-1 and TRBJ2-2, with 7 bases aligning to TRBD1. Germline V gives CDR1 SQVTM, CDR2 ANQGSEA. Trimming cost V 7 bases and J 3 bases; bases outside gene matches: 8. There are 14 residues in the CDR3. Here the CDR3 DNA reads TGCAGCGGCAGACAGGGACCGGACACCGGGGAGCTGTTTTTT. Amino acids: CSGRQGPDTGELFF.

The chain uses TRBV20-1 and TRBJ2-1; D is perhaps TRBD2 (5 bases). The CDR3 is made up of 14 amino acids. Looked up from germline, CDR1 is DFQATT and CDR2 is SNEGSKA (reference sequence). Trimming took off 1 base at V and 1 base at J, with 8 bases between the two ends. This CDR3 is CSARVTSSYNEQFF. CDR3 DNA: TGCAGTGCTAGAGTCACTAGTTCCTACAATGAGCAGTTCTTC.

This clonotype turned up a few times. The chain joins TRBV29-1 to TRBJ1-4, with D hard to call. The germline gives CDR1 SQVTM, CDR2 ANQGSEA. CDR3 size: 10 residues. V was pared by 6 bases and J by 5 bases, with 4 bases between. CDR3 sequence reads: CSVGNEKLFF. CDR3 sequence (DNA): TGCAGCGTGGGAAATGAAAAACTGTTTTTT.

The chain recombines TRBV5-1 with TRBJ2-7; TRBD1 is a possible D gene (6 bases). The CDR3 is 14 residues long. V was clipped by 3 bases and J by 4 bases, with 14 bases between them. Germline V gene lookup returns CDR1 SGHRS and CDR2 YFSETQ. The CDR3 sequence is CASSYAGTPYEQYF. The CDR3 DNA reads as TGCGCCAGCAGCTATGCCGGGACACCTTACGAGCAGTACTTC.